The entry below describes one TCR beta chain. Its antigen is unknown. The source of the sample is a study of cytomegalovirus exposure and HLA in healthy donors. Study results and caveats: According to the study, 150 to 200 TCR beta chains were cytomegalovirus-associated.

Use of 60 Vbeta and 13 Jbeta primers characterized the PCR. Method: immunoSEQ multiplex PCR; TCRdb's copy keeps in-frame clones and lacks some. There are fewer than 200,000 clones in the sample; 60% to 80% occur only once, and just under 5% lies in the top ten. The V gene end was trimmed by 1 base and the J gene end by 13 bases; junction bases not matched to a gene: 9. The germline CDR1 and CDR2 sequences are GTSNPN and SVGIG (reference sequence). The CDR3 sequence is 13 residues long. Sequencing used PBMCs. The chain uses TRBV30 and TRBJ1-2, with 10 bases lining up with TRBD1. This clonotype was sampled from a male donor in good health and CMV-seronegative. CDR3 coding DNA: TGTGCCTGGAGTGGGACAGGGGGTCTCGTGGGCACCTTC. It specifies CAWSGTGGLVGTF. Full variable domain (remainder filled in from reference TRBV30 and TRBJ1-2): SQTIHQWPATLVQPVGSPLSLECTVEGTSNPNLYWYRQAAGRGLQLLFYSVGIGQISSEVPQNLSASRPQDRQFILSSKKLLLSDSGFYLCAWSGTGGLVGTFGSGTRLTVV.